This TCR beta chain was sequenced in a study of control samples from healthy donors and cancer patients. The CDR3 totals 13 residues. V shed 6 bases and J shed 6 bases, with 9 bases lying between them. Germline CDR1 and CDR2: SNHLY and FYNNEI. This clone has a handful of counts. Method: immunoSEQ multiplex PCR; TCRdb's copy keeps in-frame clones and lacks some. This sample yields about 92,000 clones, of which around 82% are seen a single time; 8.5% to 10% belongs to the top ten. Sequencing was carried out using blood. The chain recombines TRBV2 with TRBJ1-6; unclear D gene. The receptor was derived from a woman aged 55-70 years in good health. The CDR3 bases are TGTGCCAGCAGCAACGGGATTAATTCACCCCTCCACTTT. Its protein is CASSNGINSPLHF.